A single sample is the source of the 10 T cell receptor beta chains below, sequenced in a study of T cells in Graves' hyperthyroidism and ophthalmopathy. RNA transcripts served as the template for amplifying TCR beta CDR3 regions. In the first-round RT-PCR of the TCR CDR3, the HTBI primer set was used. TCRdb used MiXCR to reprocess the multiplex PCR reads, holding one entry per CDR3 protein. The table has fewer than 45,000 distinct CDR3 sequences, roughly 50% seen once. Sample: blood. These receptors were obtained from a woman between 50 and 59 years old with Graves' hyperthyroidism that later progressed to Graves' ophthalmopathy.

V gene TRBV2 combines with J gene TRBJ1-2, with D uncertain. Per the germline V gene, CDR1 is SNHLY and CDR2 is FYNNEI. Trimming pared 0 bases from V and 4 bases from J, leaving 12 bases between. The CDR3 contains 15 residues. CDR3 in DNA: TGTGCCAGCAGTGAAGCGCTAGGATGGGGCTATGGCTACACCTTC. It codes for CASSEALGWGYGYTF.

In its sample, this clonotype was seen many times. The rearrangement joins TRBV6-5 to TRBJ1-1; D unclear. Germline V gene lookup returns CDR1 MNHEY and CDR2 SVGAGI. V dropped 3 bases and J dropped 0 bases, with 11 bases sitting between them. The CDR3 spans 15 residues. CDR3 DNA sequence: TGTGCCAGCAGTTATATCGGCGTACTGAACACTGAAGCTTTCTTT. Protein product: CASSYIGVLNTEAFF.

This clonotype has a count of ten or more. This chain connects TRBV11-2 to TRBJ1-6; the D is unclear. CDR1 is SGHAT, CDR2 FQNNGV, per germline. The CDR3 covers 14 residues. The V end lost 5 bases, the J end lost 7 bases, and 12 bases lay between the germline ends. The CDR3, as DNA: TGTGCCAGCAGCAAGGGAAGCCTAAATTCACCCCTCCACTTT. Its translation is CASSKGSLNSPLHF.

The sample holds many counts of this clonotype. The CDR3 DNA reads TGCGCCAGCAGTCTTGGCGTATCAGGCACCGGGGAGCTGTTTTTT. Amino acids: CASSLGVSGTGELFF. The chain links TRBV5-1 to TRBJ2-2; unclear D gene. Looked up from germline, CDR1 is SGHRS and CDR2 is YFSETQ. V was cut by 5 bases and J by 4 bases, with 15 bases left in between. The CDR3 runs 15 residues.

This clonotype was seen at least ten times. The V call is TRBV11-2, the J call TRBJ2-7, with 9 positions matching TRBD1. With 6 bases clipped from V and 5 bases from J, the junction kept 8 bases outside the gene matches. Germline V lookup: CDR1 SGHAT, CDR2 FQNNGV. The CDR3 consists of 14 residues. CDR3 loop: CASSVQGAHDEQYF. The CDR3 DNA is TGTGCCAGCAGTGTACAGGGGGCGCATGACGAGCAGTACTTC.

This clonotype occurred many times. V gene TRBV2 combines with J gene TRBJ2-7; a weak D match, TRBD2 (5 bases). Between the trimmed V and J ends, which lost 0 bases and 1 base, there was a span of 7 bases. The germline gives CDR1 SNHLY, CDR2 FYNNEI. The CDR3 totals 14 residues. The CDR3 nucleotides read TGTGCCAGCAGTGAAGCGAGGGATTCCTACGAGCAGTACTTC. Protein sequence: CASSEARDSYEQYF.

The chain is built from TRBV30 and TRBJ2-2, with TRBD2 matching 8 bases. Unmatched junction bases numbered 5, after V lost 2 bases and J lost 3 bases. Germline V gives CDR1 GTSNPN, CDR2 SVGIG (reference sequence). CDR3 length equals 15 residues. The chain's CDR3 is CAWSSAGEYTGELFF. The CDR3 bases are TGTGCCTGGAGTTCAGCGGGAGAGTACACCGGGGAGCTGTTTTTT.

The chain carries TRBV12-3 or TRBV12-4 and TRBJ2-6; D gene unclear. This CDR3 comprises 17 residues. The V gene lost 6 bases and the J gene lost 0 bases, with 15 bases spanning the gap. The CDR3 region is CASRITGLCSGANVLTF. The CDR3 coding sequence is TGTGCCAGCAGAATCACCGGGCTGTGCTCTGGGGCCAACGTCCTGACTTTC.

Here the CDR3 DNA reads TGTGCCAGCAGGGCCGGGACGGATTCCTACGAGCAGTACTTC. Its translation: CASRAGTDSYEQYF. The V call is TRBV5-8, the J call TRBJ2-7; either TRBD1 or TRBD2 may fit D (5 bases each). Per germline, CDR1 SGHTS and CDR2 YDEGEE. This CDR3 has 14 residues. V lost 5 bases to trimming and J lost 1 base, with 13 bases between them.

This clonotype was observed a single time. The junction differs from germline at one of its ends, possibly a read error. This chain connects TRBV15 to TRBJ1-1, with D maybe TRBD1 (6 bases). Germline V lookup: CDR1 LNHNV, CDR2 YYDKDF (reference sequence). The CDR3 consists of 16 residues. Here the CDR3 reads CATSRGWGLFGTEAFF. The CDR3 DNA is TGTGCCACCAGCAGAGGATGGGGGCTTTTTGGAACTGAGGCTTTCTTT. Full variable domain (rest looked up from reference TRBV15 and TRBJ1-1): DAMVIQNPRYQVTQFGKPVTLSCSQTLNHNVMYWYQQKSSQAPKLLFHYYDKDFNNEADTPDNFQSRRPNTSFCFLDIRSPGLGDTAMYLCATSRGWGLFGTEAFFGQGTRLTVV.